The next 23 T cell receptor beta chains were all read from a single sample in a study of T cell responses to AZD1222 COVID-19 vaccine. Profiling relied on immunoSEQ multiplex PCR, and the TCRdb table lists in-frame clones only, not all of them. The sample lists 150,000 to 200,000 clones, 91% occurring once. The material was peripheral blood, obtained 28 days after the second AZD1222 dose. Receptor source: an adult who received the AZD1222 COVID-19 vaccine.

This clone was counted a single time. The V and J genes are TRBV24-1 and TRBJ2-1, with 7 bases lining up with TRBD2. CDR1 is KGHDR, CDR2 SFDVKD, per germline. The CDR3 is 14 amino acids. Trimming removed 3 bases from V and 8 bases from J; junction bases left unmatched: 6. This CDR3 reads CATSDASGRDEQFF. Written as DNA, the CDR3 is TGTGCCACCAGTGATGCTAGCGGTAGAGATGAGCAGTTCTTC.

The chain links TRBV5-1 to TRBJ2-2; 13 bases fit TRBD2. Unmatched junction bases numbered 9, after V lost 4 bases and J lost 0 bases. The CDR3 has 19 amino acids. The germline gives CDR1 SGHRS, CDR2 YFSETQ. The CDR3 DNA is TGCGCCAGCAGCCCACGGGGACTAGCGGGGACCGCGAACACCGGGGAGCTGTTTTTT. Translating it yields CASSPRGLAGTANTGELFF.

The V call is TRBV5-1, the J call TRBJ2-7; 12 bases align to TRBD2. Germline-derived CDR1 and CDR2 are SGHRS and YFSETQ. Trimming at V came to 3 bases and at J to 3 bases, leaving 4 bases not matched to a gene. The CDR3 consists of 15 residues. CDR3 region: CASSSRTSGNYEQYF. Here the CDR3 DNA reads TGCGCCAGCAGCTCCCGGACTAGCGGGAACTACGAGCAGTACTTC.

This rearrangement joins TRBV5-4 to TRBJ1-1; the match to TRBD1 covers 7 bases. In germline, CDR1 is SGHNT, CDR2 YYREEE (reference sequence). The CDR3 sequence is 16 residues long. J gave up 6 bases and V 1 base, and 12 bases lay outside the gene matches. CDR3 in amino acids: CASSLLDRESGAEAFF. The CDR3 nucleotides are TGTGCCAGCAGCTTGCTCGACAGGGAGTCAGGGGCTGAAGCTTTCTTT.

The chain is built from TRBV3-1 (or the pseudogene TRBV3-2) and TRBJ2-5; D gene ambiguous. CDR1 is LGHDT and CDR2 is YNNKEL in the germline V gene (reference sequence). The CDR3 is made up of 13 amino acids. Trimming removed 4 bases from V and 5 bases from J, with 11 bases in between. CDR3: CASSPRTVETQYF. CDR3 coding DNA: TGTGCCAGCAGCCCCAGGACCGTTGAGACCCAGTACTTC.

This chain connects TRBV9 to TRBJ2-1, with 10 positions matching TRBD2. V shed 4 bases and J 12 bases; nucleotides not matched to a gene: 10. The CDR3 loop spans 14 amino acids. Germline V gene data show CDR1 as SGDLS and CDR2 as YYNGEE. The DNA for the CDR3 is TGTGCCAGCAGCTCGCGGACTAGCGGAGGTGGGCAGTTCTTC. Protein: CASSSRTSGGGQFF. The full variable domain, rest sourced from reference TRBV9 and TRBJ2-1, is DSGVTQTPKHLITATGQRVTLRCSPRSGDLSVYWYQQSLDQGLQFLIQYYNGEERAKGNILERFSAQQFPDLHSELNLSSLELGDSALYFCASSSRTSGGGQFFGPGTRLTVL.

The CDR3 sequence: CASSLSAYTEAFF. DNA of the CDR3: TGTGCCAGCAGTTTATCGGCCTACACTGAAGCTTTCTTT. The chain joins TRBV27 to TRBJ1-1; no definite D call. Trimming removed 0 bases at V and 3 bases at J, with 5 bases between. CDR1 and CDR2 from the germline V gene are MNHEY and SMNVEV (reference sequence). This CDR3 is built from 13 residues.

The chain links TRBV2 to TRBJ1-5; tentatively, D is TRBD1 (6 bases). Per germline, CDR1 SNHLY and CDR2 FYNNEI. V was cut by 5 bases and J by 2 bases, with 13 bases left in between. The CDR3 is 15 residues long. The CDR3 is CASSLQGRGNQPQHF. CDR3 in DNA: TGTGCCAGCAGTTTACAGGGCAGGGGCAATCAGCCCCAGCATTTT.

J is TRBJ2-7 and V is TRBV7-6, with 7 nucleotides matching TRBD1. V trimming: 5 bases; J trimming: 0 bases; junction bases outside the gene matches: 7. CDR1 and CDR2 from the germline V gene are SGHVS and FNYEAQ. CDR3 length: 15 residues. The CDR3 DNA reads TGTGCCAGCAGCCCCGGGACAGAGACCTCCTACGAGCAGTACTTC. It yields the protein CASSPGTETSYEQYF.

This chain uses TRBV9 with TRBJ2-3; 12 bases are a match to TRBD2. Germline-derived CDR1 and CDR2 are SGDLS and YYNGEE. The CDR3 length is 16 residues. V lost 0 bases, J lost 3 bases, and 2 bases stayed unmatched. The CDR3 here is CASSVGLAGGTDTQYF. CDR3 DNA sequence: TGTGCCAGCAGCGTAGGGCTAGCGGGGGGGACAGATACGCAGTATTTT.

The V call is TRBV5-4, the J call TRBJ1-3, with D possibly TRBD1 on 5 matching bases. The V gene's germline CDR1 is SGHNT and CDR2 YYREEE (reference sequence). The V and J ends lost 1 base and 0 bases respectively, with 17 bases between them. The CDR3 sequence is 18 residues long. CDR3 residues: CASSLQVGRRASGNTIYF. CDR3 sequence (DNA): TGTGCCAGCAGCTTGCAAGTGGGGCGCAGGGCCTCTGGAAACACCATATATTTT.

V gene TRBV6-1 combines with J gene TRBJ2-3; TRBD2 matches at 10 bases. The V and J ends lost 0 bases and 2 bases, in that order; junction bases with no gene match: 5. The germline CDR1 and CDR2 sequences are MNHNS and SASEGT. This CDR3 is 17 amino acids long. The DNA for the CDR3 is TGTGCCAGCAGTGAAGCGCGCGGACTAGCGGCCACAGATACGCAGTATTTT. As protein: CASSEARGLAATDTQYF.

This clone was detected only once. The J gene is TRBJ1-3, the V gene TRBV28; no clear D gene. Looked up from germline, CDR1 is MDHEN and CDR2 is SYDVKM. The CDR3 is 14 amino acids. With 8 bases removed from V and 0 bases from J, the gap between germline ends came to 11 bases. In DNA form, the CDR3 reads TGTGCCAGCTTCGGACGGCACTCTGGAAACACCATATATTTT. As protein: CASFGRHSGNTIYF.

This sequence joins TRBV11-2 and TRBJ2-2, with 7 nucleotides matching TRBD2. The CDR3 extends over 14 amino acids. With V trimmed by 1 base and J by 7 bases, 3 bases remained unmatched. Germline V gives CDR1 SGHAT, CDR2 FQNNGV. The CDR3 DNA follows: TGTGCCAGCAGCTTAGCAGCGGGAAACGGGGAGCTGTTTTTT. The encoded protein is CASSLAAGNGELFF. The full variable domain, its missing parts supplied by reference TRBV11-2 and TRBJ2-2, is EAGVAQSPRYKIIEKRQSVAFWCNPISGHATLYWYQQILGQGPKLLIQFQNNGVVDDSQLPKDRFSAERLKGVDSTLKIQPAKLEDSAVYLCASSLAAGNGELFFGEGSRLTVL.

The CDR3 protein is CASGYSNTGELFF. Here the CDR3 DNA reads TGTGCTAGTGGTTACTCGAACACCGGGGAGCTGTTTTTT. V is TRBV12-5 and J is TRBJ2-2, with no clear D. CDR1 LGHNT and CDR2 FRNRAP come from the germline V gene. The CDR3 consists of 13 residues. V shed 4 bases and J shed 0 bases, with 3 bases lying between them.

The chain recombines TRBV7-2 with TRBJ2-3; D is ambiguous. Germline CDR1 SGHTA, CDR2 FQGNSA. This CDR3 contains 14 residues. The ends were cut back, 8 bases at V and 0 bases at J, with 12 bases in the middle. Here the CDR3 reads CASGLTGSTDTQYF. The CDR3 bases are TGTGCCAGCGGGCTCACCGGGAGCACAGATACGCAGTATTTT.

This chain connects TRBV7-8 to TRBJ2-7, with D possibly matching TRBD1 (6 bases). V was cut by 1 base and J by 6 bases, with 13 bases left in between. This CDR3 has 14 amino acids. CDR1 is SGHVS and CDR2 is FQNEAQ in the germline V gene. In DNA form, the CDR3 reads TGTGCCAGCAGCTTAGTCCAGGGGTTCTCCGAGCAGTACTTC. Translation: CASSLVQGFSEQYF.

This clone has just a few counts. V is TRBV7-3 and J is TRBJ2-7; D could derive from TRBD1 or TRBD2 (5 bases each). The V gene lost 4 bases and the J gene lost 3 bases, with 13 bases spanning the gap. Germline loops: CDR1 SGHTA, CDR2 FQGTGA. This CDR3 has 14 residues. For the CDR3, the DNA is TGTGCCAGCAGCTCTGTCGGGGCAGGCTACGAGCAGTACTTC. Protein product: CASSSVGAGYEQYF.

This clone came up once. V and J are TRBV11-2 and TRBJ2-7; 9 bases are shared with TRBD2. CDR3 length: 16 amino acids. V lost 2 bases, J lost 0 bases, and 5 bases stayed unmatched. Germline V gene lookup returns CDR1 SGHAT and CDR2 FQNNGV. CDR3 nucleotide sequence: TGTGCCAGCAGCTTATCCCTAGCGGGGCCCTCCTACGAGCAGTACTTC. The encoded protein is CASSLSLAGPSYEQYF.

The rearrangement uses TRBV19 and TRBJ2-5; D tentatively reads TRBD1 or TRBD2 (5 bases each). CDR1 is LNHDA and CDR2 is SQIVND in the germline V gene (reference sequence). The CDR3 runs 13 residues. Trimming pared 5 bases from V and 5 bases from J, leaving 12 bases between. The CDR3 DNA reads TGTGCCAGTAGTGGTGTGGGACGGGAGACCCAGTACTTC. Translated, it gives CASSGVGRETQYF. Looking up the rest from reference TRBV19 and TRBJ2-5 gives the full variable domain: DGGITQSPKYLFRKEGQNVTLSCEQNLNHDAMYWYRQDPGQGLRLIYYSQIVNDFQKGDIAEGYSVSREKKESFPLTVTSAQKNPTAFYLCASSGVGRETQYFGPGTRLLVL.

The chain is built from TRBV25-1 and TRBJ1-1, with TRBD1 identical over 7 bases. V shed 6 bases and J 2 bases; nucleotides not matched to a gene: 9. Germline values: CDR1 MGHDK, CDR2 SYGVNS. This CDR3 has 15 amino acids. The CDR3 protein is CASREGGRGNTEAFF. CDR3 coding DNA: TGTGCCAGCAGGGAAGGGGGCAGAGGAAACACTGAAGCTTTCTTT.

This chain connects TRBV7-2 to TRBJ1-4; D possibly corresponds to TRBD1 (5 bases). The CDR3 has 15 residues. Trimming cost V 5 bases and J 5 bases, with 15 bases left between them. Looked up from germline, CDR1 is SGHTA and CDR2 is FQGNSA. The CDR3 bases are TGTGCCAGCAGCGGTCGACAGAGCCTAAATGAAAAACTGTTTTTT. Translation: CASSGRQSLNEKLFF.

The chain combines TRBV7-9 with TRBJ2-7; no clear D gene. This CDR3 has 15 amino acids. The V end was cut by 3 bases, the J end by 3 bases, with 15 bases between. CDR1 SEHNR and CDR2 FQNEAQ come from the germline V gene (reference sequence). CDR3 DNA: TGTGCCAGCAGCTTGGGATCAGGAATGAGCTACGAGCAGTACTTC. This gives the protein CASSLGSGMSYEQYF.